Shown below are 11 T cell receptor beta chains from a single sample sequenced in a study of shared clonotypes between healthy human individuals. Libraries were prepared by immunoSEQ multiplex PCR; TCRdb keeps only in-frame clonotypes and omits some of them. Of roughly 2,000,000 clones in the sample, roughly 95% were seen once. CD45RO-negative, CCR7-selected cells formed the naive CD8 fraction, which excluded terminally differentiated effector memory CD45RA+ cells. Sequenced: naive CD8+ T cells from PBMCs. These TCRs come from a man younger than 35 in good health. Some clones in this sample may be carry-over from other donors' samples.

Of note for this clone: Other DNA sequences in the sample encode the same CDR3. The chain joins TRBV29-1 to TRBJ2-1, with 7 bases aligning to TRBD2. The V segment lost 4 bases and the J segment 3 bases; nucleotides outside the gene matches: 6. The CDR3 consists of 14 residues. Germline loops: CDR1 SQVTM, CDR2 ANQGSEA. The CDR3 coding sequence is TGCAGCGTTGTCTCCGGGGGGAGCTACAATGAGCAGTTCTTC. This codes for CSVVSGGSYNEQFF.

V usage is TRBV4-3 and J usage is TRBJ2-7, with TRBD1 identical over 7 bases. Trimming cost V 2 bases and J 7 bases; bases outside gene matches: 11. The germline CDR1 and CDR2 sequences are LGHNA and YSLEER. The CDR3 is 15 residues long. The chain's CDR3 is CASSQTYRGSWEQYF. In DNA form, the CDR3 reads TGCGCCAGCAGCCAAACTTACAGGGGCTCGTGGGAGCAGTACTTC.

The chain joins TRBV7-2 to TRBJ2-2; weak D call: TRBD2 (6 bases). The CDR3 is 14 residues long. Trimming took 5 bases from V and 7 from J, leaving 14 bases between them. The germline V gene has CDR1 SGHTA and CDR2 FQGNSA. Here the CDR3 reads CASSPTEGGGELFF. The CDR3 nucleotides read TGTGCCAGCAGCCCAACGGAGGGAGGCGGGGAGCTGTTTTTT.

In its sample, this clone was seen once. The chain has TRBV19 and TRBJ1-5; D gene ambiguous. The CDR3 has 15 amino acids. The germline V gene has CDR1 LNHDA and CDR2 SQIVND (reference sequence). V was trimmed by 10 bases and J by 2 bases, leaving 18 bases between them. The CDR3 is CATSEVGWGNQPQHF. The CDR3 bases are TGTGCCACCTCAGAGGTCGGTTGGGGCAATCAGCCCCAGCATTTT.

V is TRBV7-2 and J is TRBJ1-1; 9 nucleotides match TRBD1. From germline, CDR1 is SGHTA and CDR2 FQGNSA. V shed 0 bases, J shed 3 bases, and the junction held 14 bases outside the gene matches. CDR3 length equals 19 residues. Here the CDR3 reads CASSLAFLYRGRLDTEAFF. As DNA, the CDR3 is TGTGCCAGCAGCTTAGCGTTTCTGTACAGGGGGCGCCTAGACACTGAAGCTTTCTTT.

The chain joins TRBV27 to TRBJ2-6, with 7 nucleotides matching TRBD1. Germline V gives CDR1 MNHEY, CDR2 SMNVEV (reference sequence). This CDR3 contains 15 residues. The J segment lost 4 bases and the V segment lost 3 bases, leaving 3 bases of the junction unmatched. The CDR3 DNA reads TGTGCCAGCAGTTTCAGGGGGACCGGGGCCAACGTCCTGACTTTC. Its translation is CASSFRGTGANVLTF.

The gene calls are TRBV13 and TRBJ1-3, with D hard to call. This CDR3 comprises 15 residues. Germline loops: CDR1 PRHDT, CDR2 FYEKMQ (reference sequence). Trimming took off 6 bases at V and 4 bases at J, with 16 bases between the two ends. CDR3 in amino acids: CASSSLRHSGNTIYF. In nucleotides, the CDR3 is TGTGCCAGCAGTTCTCTAAGGCATTCGGGAAACACCATATATTTT.

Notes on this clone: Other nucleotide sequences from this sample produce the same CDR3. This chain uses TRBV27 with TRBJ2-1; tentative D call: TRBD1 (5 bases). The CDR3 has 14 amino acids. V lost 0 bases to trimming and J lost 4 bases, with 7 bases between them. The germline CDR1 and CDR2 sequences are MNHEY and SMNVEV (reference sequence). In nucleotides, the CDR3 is TGTGCCAGCAGTTTATCAGCAGGGTACAATGAGCAGTTCTTC. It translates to CASSLSAGYNEQFF.

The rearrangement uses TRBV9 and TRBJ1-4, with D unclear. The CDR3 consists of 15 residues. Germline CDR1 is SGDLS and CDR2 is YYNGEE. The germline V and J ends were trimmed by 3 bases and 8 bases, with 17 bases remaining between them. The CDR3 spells CASSDAGSGREKLFF. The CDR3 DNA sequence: TGTGCCAGCAGCGATGCCGGGTCTGGAAGGGAAAAACTGTTTTTT.

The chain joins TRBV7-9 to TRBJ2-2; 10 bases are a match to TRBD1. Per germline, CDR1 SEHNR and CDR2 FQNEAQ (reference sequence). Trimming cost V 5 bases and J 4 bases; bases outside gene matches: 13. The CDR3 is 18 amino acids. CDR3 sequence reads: CASSTPLRQGAGTGELFF. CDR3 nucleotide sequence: TGTGCCAGCAGCACACCACTCCGACAGGGGGCGGGCACCGGGGAGCTGTTTTTT.

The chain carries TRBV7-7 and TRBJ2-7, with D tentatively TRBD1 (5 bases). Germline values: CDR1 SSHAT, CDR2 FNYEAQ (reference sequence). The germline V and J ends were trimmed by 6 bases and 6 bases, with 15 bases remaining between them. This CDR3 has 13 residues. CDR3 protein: CASSRTSMSEQYF. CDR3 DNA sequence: TGTGCCAGCAGTAGGACATCCATGAGCGAGCAGTACTTC.